This TCR beta chain derives from a study of blood T cell repertoires in COVID-19. Study at large: PBMCs, B-cell-depleted T cells, or T cells provided the cDNA or gDNA that made up the material.

Measured with immunoSEQ multiplex PCR; TCRdb has only the in-frame clones, and not every one. The sample holds around 98,000 clones, 82% seen once. Germline lookup yields CDR1 GTSNPN and CDR2 SVGIG (reference sequence). This CDR3 region has 13 residues. V lost 2 bases to trimming and J lost 8 bases, with 12 bases between them. Sample: peripheral blood. The sequence was collected from a man between 65 and 85 years old with active or convalescent COVID-19. The rearrangement uses TRBV30 and TRBJ1-4; TRBD1 might be the D (5 bases). DNA for the CDR3: TGTGCCTGGAGTCCGGGGGTTACGGAAAAACTGTTTTTT. Encoded protein: CAWSPGVTEKLFF.